This T cell receptor beta chain appears in the sequencing data of a study of CD8 T cells in ankylosing spondylitis. Regarding the study as a whole: About eight highly homologous variants made up a TCR beta motif that seemed to typify ankylosing spondylitis blood.

Germline CDR1 reads KGHSH; CDR2 reads LQKENI. V lost 6 bases and J lost 4; bases outside the gene matches: 6. The CDR3 contains 14 residues. This clonotype was recorded once. Antigen: not known. Using quantitative 5'-RACE with molecular barcodes, the authors made TCR beta libraries. TCRdb recomputed calls from the 5' RACE reads with MiXCR, one row per CDR3 protein. This sample carries 400,000 or so distinct CDR3 sequences, about 25% of them seen once, and the ten largest clones take approximately 1%. Sequencing used blood, either unsorted or a sorted T cell fraction (not recorded which). The chain recombines TRBV18 with TRBJ1-5, with 7 positions matching TRBD1. This clonotype originated in a male donor with ankylosing spondylitis. In nucleotides, the CDR3 is TGTGCCAGCTCGCAGGGGGTTGTTAATCAGCCCCAGCATTTT. Protein sequence: CASSQGVVNQPQHF.